The 21 T cell receptor beta chains presented below share a single source sample, sequenced in a study of blood T cell repertoires in COVID-19. Sequencing used immunoSEQ multiplex PCR; TCRdb keeps in-frame clones, though not all of them. The profile shows about 12,000 clones, 75% to 85% of them singletons. What was sequenced was peripheral blood. The receptors derive from a woman aged 55-70 years with acute or convalescent COVID-19.

This rearrangement joins TRBV9 to TRBJ2-5; weak D call: TRBD1 (5 bases). There are 14 residues in the CDR3. The V and J ends lost 1 base and 9 bases respectively, with 16 bases between them. Germline assignment: CDR1 SGDLS and CDR2 YYNGEE. CDR3 amino acids: CASSVTNTVGAQYF. The CDR3 region has the DNA TGTGCCAGCAGCGTAACCAACACCGTAGGGGCCCAGTACTTC.

The V call is TRBV9, the J call TRBJ2-7, with a possible D match to TRBD2 (6 bases). The CDR3 loop spans 14 amino acids. Germline V CDR1 and CDR2: SGDLS, YYNGEE. Trimming took off 4 bases at V and 8 bases at J, with 19 bases between the two ends. CDR3: CASSPELGTGKQYF. In nucleotides, the CDR3 is TGTGCCAGCAGCCCCGAGTTGGGGACTGGAAAGCAGTACTTC.

V and J are TRBV7-9 and TRBJ1-6; TRBD1 might be the D (5 bases). Trimming shortened V by 1 base and J by 12 bases, and 10 bases separated the two germline ends. The CDR3 is 13 amino acids. Germline V gives CDR1 SEHNR, CDR2 FQNEAQ (reference sequence). The CDR3 nucleotides are TGTGCCAGCAGCTTAGAACAGGAACTACCCCTCCACTTT. This gives the protein CASSLEQELPLHF.

V gene TRBV12-3 or TRBV12-4 combines with J gene TRBJ1-2; the D is unclear. The CDR3 consists of 12 residues. V lost 1 base and J 6 bases, leaving 6 bases between the germline ends. The CDR3 DNA reads as TGTGCCAGCAGTTTAGGTTTCGATGGCTACACCTTC. Protein: CASSLGFDGYTF.

The chain combines TRBV2 with TRBJ2-5, with a tentative D call TRBD2 (5 bases). There are 10 residues in the CDR3. Germline CDR1 and CDR2: SNHLY and FYNNEI. Between the trimmed V and J ends, which lost 8 bases and 4 bases, there was a span of 5 bases. CDR3 DNA sequence: TGTGCCAGCGGGAGAGAGACCCAGTACTTC. Its protein product is CASGRETQYF.

V is TRBV12-3 or TRBV12-4 and J is TRBJ2-1, with TRBD1 matching over 7 bases. The CDR3 consists of 12 residues. After removal of 4 bases from V and 12 bases from J, the junction contained 6 bases not matched to a gene. CDR3 residues: CASSSGTAWQFF. CDR3 bases: TGTGCCAGCAGTTCTGGGACAGCGTGGCAGTTCTTC.

The gene calls are TRBV30 and TRBJ1-1; no clear D. This CDR3 contains 14 residues. The germline V gene has CDR1 GTSNPN and CDR2 SVGIG (reference sequence). Trimming pared 3 bases from V and 3 bases from J, leaving 14 bases between. The CDR3: CAWSAGLMDTEAFF. CDR3 DNA sequence: TGTGCCTGGAGCGCGGGCTTGATGGACACTGAAGCTTTCTTT.

CDR3 nucleotide sequence: TGTGCCAGCAGCCAAGATGGGGGACTAGCGGGGGGTCACACAGATACGCAGTATTTT. Translation: CASSQDGGLAGGHTDTQYF. The chain carries TRBV4-2 and TRBJ2-3; 15 bases align to TRBD2. The CDR3 length is 19 residues. The germline V gene encodes CDR1 LGHNA and CDR2 YNFKEQ. Losses at the gene ends were 0 bases for V and 2 bases for J; bases not matched to a gene: 6.

J is TRBJ2-3 and V is TRBV9; TRBD2 matches at 10 bases. The germline V gene has CDR1 SGDLS and CDR2 YYNGEE. The CDR3 extends over 16 amino acids. The V and J ends lost 0 bases and 7 bases, in that order; junction bases with no gene match: 8. CDR3 in amino acids: CASSVVSGGAVYTQYF. The CDR3 nucleotides read TGTGCCAGCAGCGTAGTGAGCGGGGGGGCCGTATATACGCAGTATTTT.

The CDR3 nucleotides read TGTGCCAGCAGCCGACTCACAGGGATTGGTGAAAAACTGTTTTTT. The encoded protein is CASSRLTGIGEKLFF. The genes are TRBV7-9 and TRBJ1-4; D might be TRBD1 (6 bases). The CDR3 has 15 amino acids. Germline lookup yields CDR1 SEHNR and CDR2 FQNEAQ (reference sequence). V was trimmed by 5 bases and J by 7 bases, leaving 17 bases between them.

This rearrangement joins TRBV5-1 to TRBJ2-1; the match to TRBD2 covers 7 bases. V shed 4 bases, J shed 4 bases, and the junction held 5 bases outside the gene matches. CDR3 length equals 14 residues. CDR1 is SGHRS, CDR2 YFSETQ, per germline. CDR3 nucleotide sequence: TGCGCCAGCAGCCGAGCGGGGCAGTACAATGAGCAGTTCTTC. This sequence encodes CASSRAGQYNEQFF.

The chain recombines TRBV9 with TRBJ2-1; D may be TRBD2 (6 bases). The CDR3 length is 16 residues. V lost 0 bases, J lost 4 bases, and 14 bases lay in between. In germline, CDR1 is SGDLS, CDR2 YYNGEE. CDR3 DNA: TGTGCCAGCAGCGTAGCGGGGCGGGGTGGGTACAATGAGCAGTTCTTC. This encodes CASSVAGRGGYNEQFF.

The chain is built from TRBV24-1 and TRBJ2-2; D may be TRBD2 (6 bases). Germline assignment: CDR1 KGHDR and CDR2 SFDVKD. V dropped 5 bases and J dropped 3 bases, with 9 bases sitting between them. This CDR3 has 14 amino acids. The DNA for the CDR3 is TGTGCCACCAGTGTGGGGGGTTACACCGGGGAGCTGTTTTTT. Translation gives CATSVGGYTGELFF.

The chain employs TRBV11-2 and TRBJ2-7; D not resolved. CDR3 length: 14 residues. Trimming took off 4 bases at V and 0 bases at J, with 10 bases between the two ends. Germline V gene sequence: CDR1 SGHAT, CDR2 FQNNGV. CDR3 sequence: CASSSLPSSYEQYF. CDR3 coding DNA: TGTGCCAGCAGCTCTCTGCCGAGCTCCTACGAGCAGTACTTC.

This clone is medium-sized (0.01 to 0.1%) by share. This chain uses TRBV29-1 with TRBJ1-1; 7 bases match TRBD1. The junction had 2 bases not matched to a gene; V was cut back by 3 bases and J by 4 bases. The CDR3 has 12 residues. Per germline, CDR1 SQVTM and CDR2 ANQGSEA. The CDR3 DNA follows: TGCAGCGTTGAGGCAGGGGGCACTGAAGCTTTCTTT. Its translation is CSVEAGGTEAFF.

V and J are TRBV11-2 and TRBJ2-3; 11 bases map to TRBD2. Trimming took 1 base from V and 3 from J; bases not matched to a gene: 3. Germline loops: CDR1 SGHAT, CDR2 FQNNGV. This CDR3 is built from 16 residues. CDR3 coding DNA: TGTGCCAGCAGCTTAGTTAGCGGGGGGGCAACAGATACGCAGTATTTT. Amino acids: CASSLVSGGATDTQYF.

V and J are TRBV6-5 and TRBJ2-5; D might be TRBD1 (6 bases). The germline V and J ends were trimmed by 7 bases and 3 bases, with 12 bases remaining between them. The V gene's germline CDR1 is MNHEY and CDR2 SVGAGI. The CDR3 contains 13 residues. Written as DNA, the CDR3 is TGTGCCAGCACCGAACAGGGAAAAGAGACCCAGTACTTC. It is translated as CASTEQGKETQYF.

The chain links TRBV3-1 (or the pseudogene TRBV3-2) to TRBJ2-5, with 11 bases identical to TRBD2. The CDR3 consists of 14 residues. Losses at the gene ends were 11 bases for V and 4 bases for J; bases not matched to a gene: 9. Germline CDR1 reads LGHDT; CDR2 reads YNNKEL (reference sequence). The DNA of the CDR3 is TGTGCCTCAAGGGCTAGCGGGGGGTCAGAGACCCAGTACTTC. Translating it yields CASRASGGSETQYF.

Worth noting for this clone: This CDR3 fails to terminate in the conserved phenylalanine or tryptophan, so it likely reflects a read error. The V gene is TRBV7-9, the J gene TRBJ2-7; D gene unclear. This CDR3 contains 13 residues. Germline V gives CDR1 SEHNR, CDR2 FQNEAQ (reference sequence). Trimming cost V 8 bases and J 0 bases, with 11 bases left between them. CDR3 nucleotide sequence: TGTGCCAGCCTGGAGCTTAACTCCTACGAGCAGTACCTC. Its protein product is CASLELNSYEQYL.

CDR3 sequence reads: CASSHRGGRAKNIQYF. CDR3 nucleotide sequence: TGTGCCAGCAGTCATAGGGGGGGAAGAGCCAAAAACATTCAGTACTTC. The chain carries TRBV13 and TRBJ2-4; a possible D gene is TRBD2 (7 bases). Per germline, CDR1 PRHDT and CDR2 FYEKMQ (reference sequence). V was clipped by 6 bases and J by 0 bases, with 15 bases between them. CDR3 length equals 16 residues. The variable domain in full, completed from reference TRBV13 and TRBJ2-4, reads AAGVIQSPRHLIKEKRETATLKCYPIPRHDTVYWYQQGPGQDPQFLISFYEKMQSDKGSIPDRFSAQQFSDYHSELNMSSLELGDSALYFCASSHRGGRAKNIQYFGAGTRLSVL.

As DNA, the CDR3 is TGTGCCAGCTCACCCACCACAGGGGGGACCGGGGAGCTGTTTTTT. It encodes CASSPTTGGTGELFF. The chain joins TRBV18 to TRBJ2-2; the match to TRBD1 covers 8 bases. Germline CDR1 KGHSH, CDR2 LQKENI. The CDR3 runs to 15 residues. With V trimmed by 3 bases and J by 5 bases, 5 bases remained unmatched.